This T cell receptor beta chain was sequenced during a study of blood T cell repertoires in COVID-19. Germline values: CDR1 LGHDT, CDR2 YNNKEL (reference sequence). V lost 0 bases to trimming and J lost 2 bases, with 13 bases between them. This CDR3 contains 17 residues. Method: immunoSEQ multiplex PCR; TCRdb's copy keeps in-frame clones and lacks some. The table lists some 170,000 clones, approximately 88% of them singletons. The chain has TRBV3-1 (or the pseudogene TRBV3-2) and TRBJ2-2, with D tentatively TRBD2 (5 bases). The sequencing input was peripheral blood. This receptor was taken from a woman in her fifties or sixties who had recovered from COVID-19. The CDR3 here is CASSQDEGTANTGELFF. CDR3 sequence (DNA): TGTGCCAGCAGCCAAGACGAGGGCACGGCTAACACCGGGGAGCTGTTTTTT.